Sequencing of this TCR beta chain was carried out in a study of CD8+CD57+ T cells in acquired aplastic anemia. The wider study: On average, sorted CD4+ and CD8+ cells gave around 3 ug of DNA. Healthy donor CD4+ cell samples had a mean of around 10 million reads.

Trimming took off 6 bases at V and 5 bases at J, with 8 bases between the two ends. CDR1 is LNHDA, CDR2 SQIVND, per germline (reference sequence). This CDR3 is built from 12 residues. Findings of the study overall: Between patients and controls, CD8+ Simpson's diversity did not vary significantly. Found in both controls and patients were around 30 CD8+ CDR3 sequences.

This clonotype was counted many times. Antigen unknown. CDR3 and TCR beta VDJ profiling relied on a genomic DNA template. TCRdb ran MiXCR on the reads and lists one entry per CDR3 protein. In the table there are about 220,000 distinct CDR3 sequences, 30% to 35% of which are singletons. This TCR derives from a human donor in good health, serving as a control. V and J are TRBV19 and TRBJ2-1; D gene unclear. The sequenced sample was sorted CD4+, CD8+, or CD8+CD57+ T cells (not recorded which) from PBMCs. This chain's CDR3 is CASSNTNNEQFF. The CDR3 DNA is TGTGCCAGTAGCAATACGAACAATGAGCAGTTCTTC. Full variable domain (outside the CDR3, taken from reference TRBV19 and TRBJ2-1): DGGITQSPKYLFRKEGQNVTLSCEQNLNHDAMYWYRQDPGQGLRLIYYSQIVNDFQKGDIAEGYSVSREKKESFPLTVTSAQKNPTAFYLCASSNTNNEQFFGPGTRLTVL.